This T cell receptor (beta chain) was retrieved from a study of T cells in severe cutaneous drug reactions. For the study at large: Enrolled patients had probable or definite SJS/TEN or DRESS per RegiSCAR. The ALDEN and Naranjo causality algorithms determined the culprit drug.

The iRepertoire multiplex PCR system with TCR subtype-specific primers built both bulk and single-cell libraries. Bulk TCR libraries started from roughly 100-500 ng RNA per sample. Reprocessing the multiplex PCR reads, TCRdb reports a single entry for every CDR3 protein and omits DNA. This sample's table reports 5,000 or so distinct CDR3 sequences. Carbamazepine had induced Stevens-Johnson syndrome or toxic epidermal necrolysis in the sequenced donors. General study findings and limits: Carbamazepine-induced Stevens-Johnson syndrome or toxic epidermal necrolysis patients showed strongly raised TRBV12-4, roughly 30% in blister cells and 4% to 5% in PBMC.

This clonotype is classed as medium-sized by frequency. Its antigen is unknown. Germline CDR1 LGHNA, CDR2 YSLEER. CDR3 length: 14 residues. The sequence came from a human donor with a severe cutaneous adverse drug reaction. Material: PBMCs. The V call is TRBV4-3, the J call TRBJ1-1; TCRdb designates TRBD1, a call that cannot be tested without DNA. The CDR3 here is CASSQQGRITEAFF.